This TCR beta chain was sequenced for a study of blood T cells in healthy people across ages. Whole-study findings and limits: Strong correlation was found linking TCR beta diversity to naive T cell percentage. CMV status of donors was unknown, possibly confounding expanded clonotype changes.

This clonotype was counted only a few times. The target antigen is unknown. V gave up 1 base and J gave up 4 bases, with 16 bases separating them. Per the germline V gene, CDR1 is SGHAT and CDR2 is FQNNGV. This CDR3 comprises 16 residues. The authors ran a second PCR of 7 to 11 cycles using a sample-barcoded 5' primer and a J-beta primer mix. Using its own MiXCR run on the 5' RACE reads, TCRdb lists one record per CDR3 protein. The table shows 450,000 to 650,000 distinct CDR3 sequences, with approximately 25% occurring only once. The same sample was also used in a study of T cells of mothers and their children. According to that study: Donation was provided by three healthy Caucasian mothers along with their six children.

This sequence was found in a boy aged 5 to 17 in good health. Sequenced input: blood. V gene TRBV11-2 combines with J gene TRBJ2-5, with a weak D call TRBD2 (6 bases). The CDR3 DNA follows: TGTGCCAGCAGCTTAGGTTTATTGGGGGGTTTAGAGACCCAGTACTTC. This codes for CASSLGLLGGLETQYF.